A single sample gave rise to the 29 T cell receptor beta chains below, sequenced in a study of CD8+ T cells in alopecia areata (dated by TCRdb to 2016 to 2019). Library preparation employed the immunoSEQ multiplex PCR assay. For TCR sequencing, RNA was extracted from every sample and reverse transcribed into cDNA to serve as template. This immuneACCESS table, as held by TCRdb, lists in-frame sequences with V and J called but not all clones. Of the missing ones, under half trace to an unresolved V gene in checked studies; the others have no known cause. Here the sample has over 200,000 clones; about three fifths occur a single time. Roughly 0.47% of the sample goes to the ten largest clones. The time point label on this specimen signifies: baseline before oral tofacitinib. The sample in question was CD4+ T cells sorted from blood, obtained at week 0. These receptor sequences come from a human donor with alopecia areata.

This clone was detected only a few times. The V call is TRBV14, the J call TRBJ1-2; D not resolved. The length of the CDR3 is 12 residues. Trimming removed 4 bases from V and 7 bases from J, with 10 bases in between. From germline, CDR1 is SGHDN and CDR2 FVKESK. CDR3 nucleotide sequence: TGTGCCAGCAGCCTATCCGGGGTTGGCTACACCTTC. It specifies CASSLSGVGYTF.

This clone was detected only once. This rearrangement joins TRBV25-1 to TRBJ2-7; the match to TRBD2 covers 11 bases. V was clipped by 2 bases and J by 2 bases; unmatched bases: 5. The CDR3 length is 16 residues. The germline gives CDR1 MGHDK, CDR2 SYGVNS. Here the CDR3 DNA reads TGTGCCAGCAGTGAAAAAGGGACTAGCGGCGCCTACGAGCAGTACTTC. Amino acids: CASSEKGTSGAYEQYF.

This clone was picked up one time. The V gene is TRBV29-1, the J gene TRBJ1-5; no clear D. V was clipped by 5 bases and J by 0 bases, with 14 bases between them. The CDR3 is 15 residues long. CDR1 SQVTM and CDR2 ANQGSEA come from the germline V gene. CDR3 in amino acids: CSVSDHTYSNQPQHF. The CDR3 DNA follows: TGCAGCGTTTCCGATCACACTTATAGCAATCAGCCCCAGCATTTT.

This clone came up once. Here the CDR3 reads CASSVTVSYEQYF. Here the CDR3 DNA reads TGTGCCAGCAGCGTGACAGTGAGCTACGAGCAGTACTTC. The chain links TRBV9 to TRBJ2-7; D may be TRBD1 (5 bases). The CDR3 spans 13 residues. Germline CDR1 SGDLS, CDR2 YYNGEE. V gave up 2 bases and J gave up 3 bases, with 9 bases separating them.

CDR3 amino acids: CASSAGGATDTQYF. The CDR3 DNA follows: TGTGCCAGCAGCGCAGGGGGAGCAACAGATACGCAGTATTTT. The chain couples TRBV9 to TRBJ2-3; TRBD1 matches at 7 bases. The V gene end was trimmed by 3 bases and the J gene end by 3 bases; junction bases not matched to a gene: 4. The CDR3 extends over 14 amino acids. The V gene's germline CDR1 is SGDLS and CDR2 YYNGEE.

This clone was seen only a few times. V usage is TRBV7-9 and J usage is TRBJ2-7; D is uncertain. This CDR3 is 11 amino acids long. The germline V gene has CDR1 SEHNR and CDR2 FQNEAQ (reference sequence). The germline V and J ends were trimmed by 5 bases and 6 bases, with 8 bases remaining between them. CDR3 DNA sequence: TGTGCCAGCAGCCCGCGAGGCGAGCAGTACTTC. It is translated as CASSPRGEQYF.

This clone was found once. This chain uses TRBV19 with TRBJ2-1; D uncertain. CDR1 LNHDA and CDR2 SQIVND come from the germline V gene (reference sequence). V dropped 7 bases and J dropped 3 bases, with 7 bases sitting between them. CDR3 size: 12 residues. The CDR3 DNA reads TGTGCCAGTACTCGCGACTACAATGAGCAGTTCTTC. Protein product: CASTRDYNEQFF.

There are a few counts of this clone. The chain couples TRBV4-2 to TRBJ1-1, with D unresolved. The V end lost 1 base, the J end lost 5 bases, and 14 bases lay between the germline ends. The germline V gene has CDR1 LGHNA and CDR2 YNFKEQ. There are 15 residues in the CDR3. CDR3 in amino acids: CASSQGAGSPTEAFF. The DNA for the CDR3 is TGTGCCAGCAGCCAAGGGGCCGGGTCCCCGACTGAAGCTTTCTTT.

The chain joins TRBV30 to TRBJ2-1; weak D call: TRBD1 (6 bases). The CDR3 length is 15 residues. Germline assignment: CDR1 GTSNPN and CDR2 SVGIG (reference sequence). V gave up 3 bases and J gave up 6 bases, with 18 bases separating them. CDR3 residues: CAWSRTASLGNEQFF. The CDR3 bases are TGTGCCTGGAGCAGGACAGCCTCTTTGGGCAATGAGCAGTTCTTC. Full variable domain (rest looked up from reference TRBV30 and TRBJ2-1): SQTIHQWPATLVQPVGSPLSLECTVEGTSNPNLYWYRQAAGRGLQLLFYSVGIGQISSEVPQNLSASRPQDRQFILSSKKLLLSDSGFYLCAWSRTASLGNEQFFGPGTRLTVL.

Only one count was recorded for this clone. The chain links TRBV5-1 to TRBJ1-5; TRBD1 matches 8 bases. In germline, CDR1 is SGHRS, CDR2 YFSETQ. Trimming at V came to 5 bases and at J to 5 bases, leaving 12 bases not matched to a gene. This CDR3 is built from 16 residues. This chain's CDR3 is CASSPGTGRVHQPQHF. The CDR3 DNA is TGCGCCAGCAGTCCCGGGACAGGCCGGGTCCATCAGCCCCAGCATTTT.

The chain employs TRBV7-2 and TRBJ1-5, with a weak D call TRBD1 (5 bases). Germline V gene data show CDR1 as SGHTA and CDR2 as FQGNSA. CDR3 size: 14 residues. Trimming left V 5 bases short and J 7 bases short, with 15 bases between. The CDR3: CASSPRGAGQPQHF. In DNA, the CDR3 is TGTGCCAGCAGCCCTCGAGGGGCCGGGCAGCCCCAGCATTTT.

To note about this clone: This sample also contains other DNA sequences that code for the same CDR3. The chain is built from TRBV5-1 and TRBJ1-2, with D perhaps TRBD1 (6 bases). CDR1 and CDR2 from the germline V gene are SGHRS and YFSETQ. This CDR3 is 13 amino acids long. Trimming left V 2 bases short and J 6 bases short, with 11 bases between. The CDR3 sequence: CASSFQGKDGYTF. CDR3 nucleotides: TGCGCCAGCAGCTTCCAGGGGAAGGATGGCTACACCTTC.

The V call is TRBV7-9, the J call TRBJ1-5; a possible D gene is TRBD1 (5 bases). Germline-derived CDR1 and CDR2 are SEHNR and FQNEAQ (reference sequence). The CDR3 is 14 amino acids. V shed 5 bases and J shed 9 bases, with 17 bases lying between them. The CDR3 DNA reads TGTGCCAGCAGCCCCGGTGGGCAGGGAGGGCCCCAGCATTTT. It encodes CASSPGGQGGPQHF.

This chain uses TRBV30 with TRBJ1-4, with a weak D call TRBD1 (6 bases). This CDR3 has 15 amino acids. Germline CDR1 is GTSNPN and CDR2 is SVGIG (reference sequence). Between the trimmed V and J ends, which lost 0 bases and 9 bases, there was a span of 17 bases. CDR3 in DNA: TGTGCCTGGAGTGTAGGAGGGGGAAGCCCTAAAAAACTGTTTTTT. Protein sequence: CAWSVGGGSPKKLFF.

CDR3 coding DNA: TGTGCCTGGAGTGACAGGGTCGGGAATCAGCCCCAGCATTTT. It specifies CAWSDRVGNQPQHF. The chain couples TRBV30 to TRBJ1-5, with D possibly TRBD1 on 6 matching bases. The CDR3 sequence is 14 residues long. V shed 1 base and J shed 4 bases, with 11 bases lying between them. Germline assignment: CDR1 GTSNPN and CDR2 SVGIG (reference sequence).

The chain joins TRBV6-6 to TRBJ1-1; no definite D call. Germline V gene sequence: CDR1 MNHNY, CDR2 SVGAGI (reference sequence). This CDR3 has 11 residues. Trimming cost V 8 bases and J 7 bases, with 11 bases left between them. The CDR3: CASLGSVEAFF. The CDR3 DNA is TGTGCCAGCCTGGGTTCTGTTGAAGCTTTCTTT.

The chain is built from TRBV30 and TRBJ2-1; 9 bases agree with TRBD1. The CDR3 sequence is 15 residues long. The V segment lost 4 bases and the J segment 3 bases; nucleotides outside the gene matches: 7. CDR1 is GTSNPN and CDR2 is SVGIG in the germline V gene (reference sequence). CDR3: CAWKSDRGNYNEQFF. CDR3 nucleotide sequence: TGTGCCTGGAAATCGGACAGGGGAAACTACAATGAGCAGTTCTTC.

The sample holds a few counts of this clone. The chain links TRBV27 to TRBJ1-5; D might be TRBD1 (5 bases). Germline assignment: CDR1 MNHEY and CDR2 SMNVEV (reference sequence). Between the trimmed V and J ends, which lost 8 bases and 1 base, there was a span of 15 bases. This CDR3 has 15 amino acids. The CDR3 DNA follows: TGTGCCAGCGGCCTAAGGGGCTACAGCAATCAGCCCCAGCATTTT. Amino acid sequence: CASGLRGYSNQPQHF.

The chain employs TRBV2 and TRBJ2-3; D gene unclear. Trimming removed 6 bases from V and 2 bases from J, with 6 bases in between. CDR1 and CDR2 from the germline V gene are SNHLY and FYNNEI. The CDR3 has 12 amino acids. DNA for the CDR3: TGTGCCAGCAGCCCTACCACAGATACGCAGTATTTT. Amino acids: CASSPTTDTQYF. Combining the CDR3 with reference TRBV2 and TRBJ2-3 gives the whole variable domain EPEVTQTPSHQVTQMGQEVILRCVPISNHLYFYWYRQILGQKVEFLVSFYNNEISEKSEIFDDQFSVERPDGSNFTLKIRSTKLEDSAMYFCASSPTTDTQYFGPGTRLTVL.

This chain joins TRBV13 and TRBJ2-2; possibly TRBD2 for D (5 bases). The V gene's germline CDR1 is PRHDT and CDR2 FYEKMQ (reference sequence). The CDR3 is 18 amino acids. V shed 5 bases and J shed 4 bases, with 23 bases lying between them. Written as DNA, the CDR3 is TGTGCCAGCAGCCCCACCCCTGTTTCGGGGATTGGCACCGGGGAGCTGTTTTTT. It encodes CASSPTPVSGIGTGELFF.

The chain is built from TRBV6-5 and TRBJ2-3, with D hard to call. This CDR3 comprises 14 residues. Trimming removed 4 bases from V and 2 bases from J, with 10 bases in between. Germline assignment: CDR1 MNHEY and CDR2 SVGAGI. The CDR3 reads CASSSLGHTDTQYF. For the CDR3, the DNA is TGTGCCAGCAGTTCTTTAGGGCACACAGATACGCAGTATTTT.

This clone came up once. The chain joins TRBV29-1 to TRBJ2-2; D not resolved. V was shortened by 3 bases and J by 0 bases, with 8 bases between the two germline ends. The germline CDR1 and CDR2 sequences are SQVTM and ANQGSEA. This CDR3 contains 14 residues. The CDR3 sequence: CSVEGRTNTGELFF. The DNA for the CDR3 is TGCAGCGTTGAGGGCAGGACGAACACCGGGGAGCTGTTTTTT.

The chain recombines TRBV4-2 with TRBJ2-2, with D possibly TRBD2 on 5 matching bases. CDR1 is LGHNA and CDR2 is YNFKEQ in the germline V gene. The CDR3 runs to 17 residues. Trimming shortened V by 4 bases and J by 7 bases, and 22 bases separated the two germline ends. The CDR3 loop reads CASSPTVPRQTNGELFF. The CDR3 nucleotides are TGTGCCAGCAGCCCCACAGTACCCCGGCAGACTAACGGGGAGCTGTTTTTT.

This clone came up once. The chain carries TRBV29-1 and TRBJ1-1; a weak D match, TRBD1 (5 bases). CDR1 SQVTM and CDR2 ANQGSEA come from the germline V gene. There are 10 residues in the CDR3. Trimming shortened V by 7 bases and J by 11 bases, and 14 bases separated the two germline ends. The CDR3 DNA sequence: TGCAGCGGGGGGGACCTACAGGCTTTCTTT. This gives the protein CSGGDLQAFF.

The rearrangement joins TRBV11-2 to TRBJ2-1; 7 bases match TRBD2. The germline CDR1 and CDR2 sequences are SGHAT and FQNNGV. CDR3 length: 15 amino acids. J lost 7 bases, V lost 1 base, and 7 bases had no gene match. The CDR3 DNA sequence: TGTGCCAGCAGCTTAGCTGCGGGGGTCCGGAATGAGCAGTTCTTC. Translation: CASSLAAGVRNEQFF.

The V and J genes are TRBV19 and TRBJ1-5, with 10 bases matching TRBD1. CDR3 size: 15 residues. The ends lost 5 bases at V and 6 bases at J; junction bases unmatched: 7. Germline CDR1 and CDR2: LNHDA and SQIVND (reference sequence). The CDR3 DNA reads TGTGCCAGTAGTGACGACAGGGGGCACGTTCAGCCCCAGCATTTT. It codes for CASSDDRGHVQPQHF.

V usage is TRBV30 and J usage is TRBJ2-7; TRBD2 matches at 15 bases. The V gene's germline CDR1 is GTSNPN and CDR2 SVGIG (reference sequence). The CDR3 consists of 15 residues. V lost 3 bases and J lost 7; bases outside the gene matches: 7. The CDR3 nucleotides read TGTGCCTGGAGATCGGGGACTAGCGGGAGGAGGGAGCAGTACTTC. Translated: CAWRSGTSGRREQYF. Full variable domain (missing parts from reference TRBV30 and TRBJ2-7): SQTIHQWPATLVQPVGSPLSLECTVEGTSNPNLYWYRQAAGRGLQLLFYSVGIGQISSEVPQNLSASRPQDRQFILSSKKLLLSDSGFYLCAWRSGTSGRREQYFGPGTRLTVT.

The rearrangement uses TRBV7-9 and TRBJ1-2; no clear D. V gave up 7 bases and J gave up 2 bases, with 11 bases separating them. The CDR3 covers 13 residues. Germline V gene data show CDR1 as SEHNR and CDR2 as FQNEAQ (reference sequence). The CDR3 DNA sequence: TGTGCCAGCACCGAACGGGAGAACTATGGCTACACCTTC. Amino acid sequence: CASTERENYGYTF.

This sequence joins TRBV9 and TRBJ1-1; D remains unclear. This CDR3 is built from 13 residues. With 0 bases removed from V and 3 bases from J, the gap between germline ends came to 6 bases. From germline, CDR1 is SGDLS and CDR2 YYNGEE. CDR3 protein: CASSVDGDTEAFF. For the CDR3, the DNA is TGTGCCAGCAGCGTAGATGGGGACACTGAAGCTTTCTTT.